The clone carrying this T cell receptor (beta chain) has only one observation. The antigen is not known. The record originates from a study of T cell responses to AZD1222 COVID-19 vaccine. Investigators merged groups given second doses at roughly 4 or roughly 12 weeks. The length of the CDR3 is 14 residues. The ends were cut back, 6 bases at V and 1 base at J, with 15 bases in the middle. The germline V gene encodes CDR1 SQVTM and CDR2 ANQGSEA. Study-wide findings and caveats: Reports say nearly half of spike-specific TCRs go after unmutated variant regions. Repertoire sampling occurred only after the peak T cell response. Clonal diversity may have been underestimated, and the donors were mostly white British, with more females than males.

Only in-frame clones appear in the TCRdb table, and some are missing; sequencing was by immunoSEQ multiplex PCR. The sample consists of 150,000 to 200,000 clones, roughly 94% of them appearing once. The material sequenced was peripheral blood, taken 28 days after the second AZD1222 dose. This sequence joins TRBV29-1 and TRBJ1-1; the D gene is possibly TRBD1 (6 bases). The sequence was obtained from an adult who received the AZD1222 COVID-19 vaccine. The CDR3 DNA reads as TGCAGCGTGGCCCGGGGGGGGCGGAACACTGAAGCTTTCTTT. Translation gives CSVARGGRNTEAFF.